This entry is about one T cell receptor beta chain. One end of the junction varies from germline; a read error may be responsible. This record comes from a study of blood T cell repertoires in COVID-19. Study overall: Whether acute or convalescent, the COVID-19 samples came from the United States, Italy and Spain.

Germline CDR1 reads MNHEY; CDR2 reads SMNVEV (reference sequence). CDR3 length: 14 amino acids. Using immunoSEQ multiplex PCR, the repertoire was profiled, and TCRdb retains in-frame clones only, with some absent. The data contain about 99,000 clones, around 92% of them singletons. The receptor's source is a woman aged 60-75 years with acute or convalescent COVID-19. The sample consisted of peripheral blood. The chain uses TRBV27 and TRBJ2-7, with D unresolved. CDR3 region: CASSLSQKSYEQYF. For the CDR3, the DNA is TGTGCCAGCAGTCTATCGCAGAAGTCCTACGAGCAGTACTTC.